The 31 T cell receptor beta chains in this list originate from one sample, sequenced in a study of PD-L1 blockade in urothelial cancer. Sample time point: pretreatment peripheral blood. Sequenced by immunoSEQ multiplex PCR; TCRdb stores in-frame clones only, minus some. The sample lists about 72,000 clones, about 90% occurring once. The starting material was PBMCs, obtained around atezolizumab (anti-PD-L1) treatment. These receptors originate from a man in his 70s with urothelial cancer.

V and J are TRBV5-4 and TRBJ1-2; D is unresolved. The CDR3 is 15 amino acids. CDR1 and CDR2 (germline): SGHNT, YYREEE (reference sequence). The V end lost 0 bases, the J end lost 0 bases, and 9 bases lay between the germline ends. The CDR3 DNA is TGTGCCAGCAGCTTGGAGGTCGGGACTAACTATGGCTACACCTTC. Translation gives CASSLEVGTNYGYTF. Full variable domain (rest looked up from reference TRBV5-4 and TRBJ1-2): ETGVTQSPTHLIKTRGQQVTLRCSSQSGHNTVSWYQQALGQGPQFIFQYYREEENGRGNFPPRFSGLQFPNYSSELNVNALELDDSALYLCASSLEVGTNYGYTFGSGTRLTVV.

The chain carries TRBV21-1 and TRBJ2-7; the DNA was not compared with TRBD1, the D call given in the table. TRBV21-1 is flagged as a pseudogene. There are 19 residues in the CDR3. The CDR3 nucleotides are TGTGCCAGCAGCAAAAGGGGAGGAAGGGGGCGGGGTGGGGCCCACGAGCAGTACTTC. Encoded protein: CASSKRGGRGRGGAHEQYF.

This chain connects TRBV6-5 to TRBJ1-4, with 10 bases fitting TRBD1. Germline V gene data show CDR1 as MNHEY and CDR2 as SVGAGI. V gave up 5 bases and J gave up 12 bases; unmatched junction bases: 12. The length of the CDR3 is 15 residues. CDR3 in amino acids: CASSPDTDGQGELFF. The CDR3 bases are TGTGCCAGCAGTCCTGATACAGACGGACAGGGGGAACTGTTTTTT.

Here the CDR3 DNA reads TGTGCCAGAAGCTTGGCTCCGACTAGCGGGAGGGCCTATCCATGGGGCGAGCAGTACTTC. Protein product: CARSLAPTSGRAYPWGEQYF. The V and J genes are TRBV5-3 and TRBJ2-7; 14 bases are a match to TRBD2. TRBV5-3 is an open reading frame, and its role is uncertain. The V and J ends lost 0 bases and 6 bases, in that order; junction bases with no gene match: 17. The CDR3 is 20 residues long.

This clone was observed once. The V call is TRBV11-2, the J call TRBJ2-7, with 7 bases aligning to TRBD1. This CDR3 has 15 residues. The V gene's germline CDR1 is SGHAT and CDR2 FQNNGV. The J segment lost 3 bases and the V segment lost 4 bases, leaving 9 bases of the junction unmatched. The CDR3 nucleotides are TGTGCCAGCAGCTCGTCGACAGGGTGGCACTACGAGCAGTACTTC. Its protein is CASSSSTGWHYEQYF.

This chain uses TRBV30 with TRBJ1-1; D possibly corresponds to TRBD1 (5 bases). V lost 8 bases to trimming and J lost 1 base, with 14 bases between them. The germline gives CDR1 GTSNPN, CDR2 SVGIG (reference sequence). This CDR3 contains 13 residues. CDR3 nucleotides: TGTGCCCAAAAAACTCAGGGGAACACTGAAGCTTTCTTT. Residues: CAQKTQGNTEAFF.

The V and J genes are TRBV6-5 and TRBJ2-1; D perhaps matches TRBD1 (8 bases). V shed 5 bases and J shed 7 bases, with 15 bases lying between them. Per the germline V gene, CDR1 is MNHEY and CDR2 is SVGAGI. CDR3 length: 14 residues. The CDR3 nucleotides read TGTGCCAGCAGTGGTGACAGGGGAGGGAATGAGCAGTTCTTC. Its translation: CASSGDRGGNEQFF.

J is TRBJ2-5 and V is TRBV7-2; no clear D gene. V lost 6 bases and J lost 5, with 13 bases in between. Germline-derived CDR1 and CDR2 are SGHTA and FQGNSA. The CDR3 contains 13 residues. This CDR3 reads CASSRSVFETQYF. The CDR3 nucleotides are TGTGCCAGCAGTCGCTCGGTATTCGAGACCCAGTACTTC. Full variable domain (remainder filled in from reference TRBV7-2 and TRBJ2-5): GAGVSQSPSNKVTEKGKDVELRCDPISGHTALYWYRQSLGQGLEFLIYFQGNSAPDKSGLPSDRFSAERTGGSVSTLTIQRTQQEDSAVYLCASSRSVFETQYFGPGTRLLVL.

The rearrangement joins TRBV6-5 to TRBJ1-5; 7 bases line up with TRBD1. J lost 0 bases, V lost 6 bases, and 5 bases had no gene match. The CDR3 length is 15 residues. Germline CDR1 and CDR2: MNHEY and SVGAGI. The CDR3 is CASRFDRDSNQPQHF. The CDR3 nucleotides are TGTGCCAGCAGGTTCGACAGGGATAGCAATCAGCCCCAGCATTTT.

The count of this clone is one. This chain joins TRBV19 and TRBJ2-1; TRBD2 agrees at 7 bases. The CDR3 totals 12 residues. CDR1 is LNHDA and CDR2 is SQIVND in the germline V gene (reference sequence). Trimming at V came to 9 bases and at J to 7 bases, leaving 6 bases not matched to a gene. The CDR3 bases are TGTGCCAGCGCCGGGACTACAAATGAGCAGTTCTTC. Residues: CASAGTTNEQFF. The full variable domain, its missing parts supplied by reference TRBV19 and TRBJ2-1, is DGGITQSPKYLFRKEGQNVTLSCEQNLNHDAMYWYRQDPGQGLRLIYYSQIVNDFQKGDIAEGYSVSREKKESFPLTVTSAQKNPTAFYLCASAGTTNEQFFGPGTRLTVL.

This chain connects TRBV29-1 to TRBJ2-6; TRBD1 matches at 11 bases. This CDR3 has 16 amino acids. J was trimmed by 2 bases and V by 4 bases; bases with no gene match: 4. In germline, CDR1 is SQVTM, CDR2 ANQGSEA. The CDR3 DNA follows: TGCAGCGTTGCCGGACAGGGGGCAACTGGGGCCAACGTCCTGACTTTC. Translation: CSVAGQGATGANVLTF. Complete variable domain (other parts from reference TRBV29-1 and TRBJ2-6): SAVISQKPSRDICQRGTSLTIQCQVDSQVTMMFWYRQQPGQSLTLIATANQGSEATYESGFVIDKFPISRPNLTFSTLTVSNMSPEDSSIYLCSVAGQGATGANVLTFGAGSRLTVL.

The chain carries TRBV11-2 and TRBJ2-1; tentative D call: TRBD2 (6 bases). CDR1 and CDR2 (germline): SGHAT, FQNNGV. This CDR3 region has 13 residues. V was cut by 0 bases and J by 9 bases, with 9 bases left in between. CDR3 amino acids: CASSLDNSGEQFF. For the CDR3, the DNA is TGTGCCAGCAGCTTAGATAATAGCGGTGAGCAGTTCTTC.

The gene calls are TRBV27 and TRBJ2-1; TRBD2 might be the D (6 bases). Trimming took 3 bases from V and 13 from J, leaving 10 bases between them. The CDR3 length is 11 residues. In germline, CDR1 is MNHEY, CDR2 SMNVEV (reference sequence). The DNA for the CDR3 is TGTGCCAGCAGTTTCTCGGGACTCCAGTTCTTC. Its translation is CASSFSGLQFF.

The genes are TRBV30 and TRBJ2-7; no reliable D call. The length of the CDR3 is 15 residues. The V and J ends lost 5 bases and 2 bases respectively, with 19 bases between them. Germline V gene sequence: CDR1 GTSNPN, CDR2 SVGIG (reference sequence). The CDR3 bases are TGTGCCTGGCGGGTATCTGGGTCCCCCACCTACGAGCAGTACTTC. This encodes CAWRVSGSPTYEQYF.

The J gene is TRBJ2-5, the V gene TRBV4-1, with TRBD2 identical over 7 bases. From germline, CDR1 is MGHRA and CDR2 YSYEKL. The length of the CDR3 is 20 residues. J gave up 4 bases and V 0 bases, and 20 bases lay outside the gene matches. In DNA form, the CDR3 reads TGCGCCAGCAGCCAAGAGGGCCAGGCTAGCGGAAGACGGGTTGGAGAGACCCAGTACTTC. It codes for CASSQEGQASGRRVGETQYF.

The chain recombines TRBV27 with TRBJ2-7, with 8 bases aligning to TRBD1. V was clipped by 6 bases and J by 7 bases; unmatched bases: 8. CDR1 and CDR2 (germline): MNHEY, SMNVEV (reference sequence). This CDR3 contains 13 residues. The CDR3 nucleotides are TGTGCCAGCAGCCGGACAGGGCGTCGGGAGCAGTACTTC. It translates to CASSRTGRREQYF.

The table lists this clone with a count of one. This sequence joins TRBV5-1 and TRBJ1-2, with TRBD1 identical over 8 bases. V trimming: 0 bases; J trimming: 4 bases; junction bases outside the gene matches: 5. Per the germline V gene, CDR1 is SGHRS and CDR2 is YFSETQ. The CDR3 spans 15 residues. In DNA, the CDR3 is TGCGCCAGCAGCTTGGCAGGACAGGGAGGCTATGGCTACACCTTC. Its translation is CASSLAGQGGYGYTF.

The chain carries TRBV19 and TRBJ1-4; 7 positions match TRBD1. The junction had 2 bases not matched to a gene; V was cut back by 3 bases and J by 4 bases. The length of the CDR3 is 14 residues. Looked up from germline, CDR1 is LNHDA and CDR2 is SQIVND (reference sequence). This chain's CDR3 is CASSMGQRNEKLFF. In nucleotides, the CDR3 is TGTGCCAGTAGTATGGGACAGCGTAATGAAAAACTGTTTTTT. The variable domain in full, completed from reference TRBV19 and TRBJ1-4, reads DGGITQSPKYLFRKEGQNVTLSCEQNLNHDAMYWYRQDPGQGLRLIYYSQIVNDFQKGDIAEGYSVSREKKESFPLTVTSAQKNPTAFYLCASSMGQRNEKLFFGSGTQLSVL.

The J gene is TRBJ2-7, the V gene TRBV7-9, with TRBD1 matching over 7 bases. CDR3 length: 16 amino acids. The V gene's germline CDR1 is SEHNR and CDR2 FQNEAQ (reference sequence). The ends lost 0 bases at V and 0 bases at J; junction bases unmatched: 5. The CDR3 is CASSLAGTVYSYEQYF. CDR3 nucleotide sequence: TGTGCCAGCAGCTTAGCGGGGACAGTTTACTCCTACGAGCAGTACTTC.

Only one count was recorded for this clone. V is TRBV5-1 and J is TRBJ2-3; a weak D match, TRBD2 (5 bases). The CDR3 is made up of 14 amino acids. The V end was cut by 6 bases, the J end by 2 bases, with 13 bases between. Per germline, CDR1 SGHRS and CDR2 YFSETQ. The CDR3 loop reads CASTSGSYTDTQYF. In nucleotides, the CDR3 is TGCGCCAGCACCTCTGGGAGTTACACAGATACGCAGTATTTT.

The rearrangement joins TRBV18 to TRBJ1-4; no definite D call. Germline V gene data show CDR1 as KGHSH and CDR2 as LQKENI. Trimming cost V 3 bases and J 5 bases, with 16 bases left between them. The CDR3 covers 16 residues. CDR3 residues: CASSPLALKRNEKLFF. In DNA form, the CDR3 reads TGTGCCAGCTCACCCCTCGCCTTAAAGCGGAATGAAAAACTGTTTTTT.

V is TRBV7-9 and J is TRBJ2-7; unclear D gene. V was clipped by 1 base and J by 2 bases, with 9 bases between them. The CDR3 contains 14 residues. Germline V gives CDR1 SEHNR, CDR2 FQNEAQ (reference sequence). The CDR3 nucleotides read TGTGCCAGCAGCTTAGGGTCTACCACCTACGAGCAGTACTTC. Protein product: CASSLGSTTYEQYF.

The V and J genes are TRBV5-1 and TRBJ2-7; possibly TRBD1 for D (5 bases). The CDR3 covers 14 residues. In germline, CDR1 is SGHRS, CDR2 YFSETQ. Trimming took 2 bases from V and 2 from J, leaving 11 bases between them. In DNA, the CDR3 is TGCGCCAGCAGCTTCAGGACAAGCACCTACGAGCAGTACTTC. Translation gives CASSFRTSTYEQYF. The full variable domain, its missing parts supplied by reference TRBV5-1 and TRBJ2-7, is KAGVTQTPRYLIKTRGQQVTLSCSPISGHRSVSWYQQTPGQGLQFLFEYFSETQRNKGNFPGRFSGRQFSNSRSEMNVSTLELGDSALYLCASSFRTSTYEQYFGPGTRLTVT.

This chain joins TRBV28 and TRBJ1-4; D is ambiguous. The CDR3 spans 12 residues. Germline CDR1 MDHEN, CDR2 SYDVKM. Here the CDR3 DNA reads TGTGCGGCACGACAAACTAATGAAAAACTGTTTTTT. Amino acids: CAARQTNEKLFF.

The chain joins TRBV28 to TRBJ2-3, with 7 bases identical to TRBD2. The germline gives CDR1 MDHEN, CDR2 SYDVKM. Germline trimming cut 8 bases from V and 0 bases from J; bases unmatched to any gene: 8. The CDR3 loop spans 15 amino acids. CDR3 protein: CASLGTTFSTDTQYF. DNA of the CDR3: TGTGCCAGCCTCGGGACTACCTTTAGCACAGATACGCAGTATTTT.

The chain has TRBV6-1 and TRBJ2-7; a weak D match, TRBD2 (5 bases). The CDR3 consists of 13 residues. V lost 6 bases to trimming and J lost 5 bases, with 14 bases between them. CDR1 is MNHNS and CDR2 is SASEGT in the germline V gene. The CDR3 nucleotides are TGTGCCAGCAGAATGGAGGTTCGGGACGAGCAGTACTTC. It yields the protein CASRMEVRDEQYF.

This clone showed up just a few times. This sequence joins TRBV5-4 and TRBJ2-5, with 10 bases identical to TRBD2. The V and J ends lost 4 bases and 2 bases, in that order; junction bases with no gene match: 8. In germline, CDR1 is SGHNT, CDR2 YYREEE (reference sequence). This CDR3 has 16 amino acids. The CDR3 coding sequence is TGTGCCAGCAGCGGTGGACTAGCGGATACACAAGAGACCCAGTACTTC. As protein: CASSGGLADTQETQYF.

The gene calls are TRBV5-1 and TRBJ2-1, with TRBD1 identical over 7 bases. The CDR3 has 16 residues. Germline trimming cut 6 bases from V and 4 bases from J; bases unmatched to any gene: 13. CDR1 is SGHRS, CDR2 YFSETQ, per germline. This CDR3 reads CASTPVTGQRYNEQFF. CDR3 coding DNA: TGCGCCAGCACACCGGTCACGGGACAGCGATACAATGAGCAGTTCTTC.

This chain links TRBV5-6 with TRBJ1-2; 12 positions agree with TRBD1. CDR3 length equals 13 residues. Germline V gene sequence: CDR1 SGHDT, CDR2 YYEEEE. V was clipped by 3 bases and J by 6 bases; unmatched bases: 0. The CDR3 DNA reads TGTGCCAGCAGCTGGGACAGGGGGCATGGCTACACCTTC. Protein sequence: CASSWDRGHGYTF.

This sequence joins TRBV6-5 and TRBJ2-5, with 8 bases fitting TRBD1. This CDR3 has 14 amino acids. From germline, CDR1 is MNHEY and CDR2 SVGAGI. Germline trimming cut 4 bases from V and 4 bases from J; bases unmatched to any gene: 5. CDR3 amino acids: CASSSRTGRETQYF. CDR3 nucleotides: TGTGCCAGCAGTTCCAGGACAGGGAGAGAGACCCAGTACTTC.

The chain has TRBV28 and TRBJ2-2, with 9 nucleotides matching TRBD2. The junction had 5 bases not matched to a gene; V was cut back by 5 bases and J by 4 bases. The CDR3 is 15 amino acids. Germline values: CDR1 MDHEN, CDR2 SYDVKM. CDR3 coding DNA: TGTGCCAGCAGTCCCTCAGCGGGAGGCACCGGGGAGCTGTTTTTT. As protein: CASSPSAGGTGELFF.